This T cell receptor beta chain appears in the sequencing data of a study of CD8 T cells in ankylosing spondylitis. Overall study results and limits: The study identified a TCR beta motif of roughly eight highly homologous variants that appeared characteristic of ankylosing spondylitis blood.

This CDR3 contains 18 residues. Trimming shortened V by 0 bases and J by 1 base, and 16 bases separated the two germline ends. From the 5' RACE reads, TCRdb called clonotypes with MiXCR, one entry per CDR3 protein. Among under 550,000 distinct CDR3 sequences, roughly 26% were seen once, and the ten largest hold 0.89%. With regard to this clonotype: The antigen is unknown.

This rearrangement joins TRBV23-1 to TRBJ2-1; D might be TRBD1 or TRBD2, each matching 6 bases. TRBV23-1 is placed among ORFs of uncertain function. The sequence was collected from a male donor with ankylosing spondylitis. Input material: blood, either unsorted or a sorted T cell fraction (not recorded which). The CDR3 loop reads CASSQSAVGGTSYNEQFF. The CDR3 nucleotides are TGCGCCAGCAGTCAATCGGCAGTGGGCGGGACATCCTACAATGAGCAGTTCTTC.